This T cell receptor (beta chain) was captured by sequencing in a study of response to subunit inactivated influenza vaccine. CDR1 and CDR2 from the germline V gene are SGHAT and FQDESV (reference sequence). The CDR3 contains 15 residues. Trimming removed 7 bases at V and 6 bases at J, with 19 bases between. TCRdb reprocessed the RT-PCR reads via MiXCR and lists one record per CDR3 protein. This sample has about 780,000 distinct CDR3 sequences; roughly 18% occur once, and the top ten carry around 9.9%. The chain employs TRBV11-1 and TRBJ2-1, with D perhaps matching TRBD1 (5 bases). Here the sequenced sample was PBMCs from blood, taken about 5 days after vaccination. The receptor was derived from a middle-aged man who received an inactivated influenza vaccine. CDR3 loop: CASTLQGKGGNEQFF. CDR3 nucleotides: TGTGCCAGCACCTTGCAGGGTAAAGGTGGCAATGAGCAGTTCTTC.